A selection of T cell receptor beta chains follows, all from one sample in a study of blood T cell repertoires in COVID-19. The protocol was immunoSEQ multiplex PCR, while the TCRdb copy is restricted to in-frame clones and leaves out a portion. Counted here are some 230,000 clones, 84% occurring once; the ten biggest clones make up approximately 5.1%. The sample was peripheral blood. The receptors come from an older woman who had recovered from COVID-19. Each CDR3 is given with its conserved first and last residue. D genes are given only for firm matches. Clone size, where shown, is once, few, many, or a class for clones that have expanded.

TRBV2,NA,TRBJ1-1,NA,TGTGCCAGCAGTACTGACTCGAACACTGAAGCTTTCTTT,CASSTDSNTEAFF
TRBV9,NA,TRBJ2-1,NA,TGTGCCAGCAGCGTAGAGCCCCATCCCAAGAATGAGCAGTTCTTC,CASSVEPHPKNEQFF
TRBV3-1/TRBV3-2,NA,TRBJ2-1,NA,TGTGCCAGCAGCCTCGCGGCGGGGGCGTCAGGTGAGCAGTTCTTC,CASSLAAGASGEQFF
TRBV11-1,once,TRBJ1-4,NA,TGTGCCAGCAGCCCTGCAACAGCCGCAACTAATGAAAAACTGTTTTTT,CASSPATAATNEKLFF
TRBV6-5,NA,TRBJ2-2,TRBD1,TGTGCCAGCAGTTGGCTACAGGGGGCGAAGACCGGGGAGCTGTTTTTT,CASSWLQGAKTGELFF
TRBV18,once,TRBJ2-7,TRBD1,TGTGCCAGCTCACGGACAGGGCCCGGATACGAGCAGTACTTC,CASSRTGPGYEQYF
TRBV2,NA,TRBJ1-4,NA,TGTGCCAGCAGCGGCCCGGGCCCCGGCGGGGCTGAAAAACTGTTTTTT,CASSGPGPGGAEKLFF
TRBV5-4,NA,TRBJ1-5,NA,TGTGCCAGCAGTAGGGAGGGTCAGCCCCAGCATTTT,CASSREGQPQHF
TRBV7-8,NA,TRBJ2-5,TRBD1,TGTGCCAGCAGCGTTCACAGGGGATTTGTACCCCGGAGCCAAGAGACCCAGTACTTC,CASSVHRGFVPRSQETQYF
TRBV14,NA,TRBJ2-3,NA,TGTGCCAGCAGCCAAGATCCCGGTGATACGCAGTATTTT,CASSQDPGDTQYF
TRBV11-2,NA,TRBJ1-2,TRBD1,TGTGCCAGCAGGTCACCGGGACAGAGCTATGGCTACACCTTC,CASRSPGQSYGYTF
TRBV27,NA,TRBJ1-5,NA,TGTGCCAGCAACACCGCCCGGGGTAGAAATAGCAATCAGCCCCAGCATTTT,CASNTARGRNSNQPQHF
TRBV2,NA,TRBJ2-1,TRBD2,TGTGCCAGCTTATGGCGGGGGGGGTTCTCCTACAATGAGCAGTTCTTC,CASLWRGGFSYNEQFF
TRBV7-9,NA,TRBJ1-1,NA,TGTGCCAGCAGGTCATTGAACACTGAAGCTTTCTTT,CASRSLNTEAFF
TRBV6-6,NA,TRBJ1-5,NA,TGTGCCAGCAGCAAATCAGGGTACGCCCAGCCCCAGCATTTT,CASSKSGYAQPQHF
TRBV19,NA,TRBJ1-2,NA,TGTGCCAGTAGTATAATGTCGGGGAATGTTGGCGGCTACACCTTC,CASSIMSGNVGGYTF
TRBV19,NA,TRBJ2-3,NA,TGTGCCAGTAGGGAGCGGGCCAGAAGCACAGATACGCAGTATTTT,CASRERARSTDTQYF
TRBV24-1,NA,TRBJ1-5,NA,TGTGCCACCAGTGCCGGGGATCGGCAGCCCCAGCATTTT,CATSAGDRQPQHF
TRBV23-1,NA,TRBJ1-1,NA,TGCGCCAGCAGTCAATATGGGGCTATCACTGAAGCTTTCTTT,CASSQYGAITEAFF
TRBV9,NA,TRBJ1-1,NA,TGTGCCAGCAGCGTAGCCCCGACAGTCCTCATGAACACTGAAGCTTTCTTT,CASSVAPTVLMNTEAFF
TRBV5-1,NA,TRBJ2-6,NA,TGCGCCAGCAGCCCCGGGAACTCTGGGGCCAACGTCCTGACTTTC,CASSPGNSGANVLTF
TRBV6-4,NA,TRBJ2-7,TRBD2,TGTGCCAGCAGTGACTCAAAAAGGCCCCCGAGCGGGGGACGCTACGAGCAGTACTTC,CASSDSKRPPSGGRYEQYF